The 28 T cell receptor beta chains below all came from one sample that was sequenced in a study of T cells in Graves' hyperthyroidism and ophthalmopathy (dated by TCRdb to the late 2010s). Receptor libraries were prepared by multiplex PCR. Sequencing was performed on an Illumina HiSeq 2000. TCR beta CDR3 regions were amplified from RNA transcripts. The first round of RT-PCR for the TCR CDR3 was performed with the HTBI primer set and the Qiagen OneStep RT-PCR kit. Starting from the raw public reads, TCRdb applied fastp trimming at Q25, assembled clones with MiXCR and retained in-frame beta chains. Duplicate CDR3 protein sequences are folded into a single record with the most common DNA and genes. A total of nearly 600,000 distinct CDR3 sequences appear in this sample, 11% to 15% of them only once. The top ten clones comprise roughly 5.5% of the sample. Material for sequencing was blood. The origin of the receptors is a woman aged 25 to 39 with Graves' hyperthyroidism that later progressed to Graves' ophthalmopathy.

Remarks on this clonotype: A much larger clonotype is one base distant, so this may be a read error. The chain uses TRBV12-3 or TRBV12-4 and TRBJ2-2; D unresolved. The CDR3 loop spans 15 amino acids. CDR3 DNA: TGTGCCAGCAGTCCCGACCAAACGAACACCGGGCAGCTGTTTTTT. Translated, it gives CASSPDQTNTGQLFF.

This clonotype appeared many times. The chain carries TRBV20-1 and TRBJ2-7, with no clear D. Trimming stripped 0 bases from V and 2 bases from J, with 14 bases between. CDR3 length: 15 residues. Per the germline V gene, CDR1 is DFQATT and CDR2 is SNEGSKA (reference sequence). CDR3 DNA sequence: TGCAGTGCTAGAGATCGGAGAGGCCCCACCTACGAGCAGTACTTC. This sequence encodes CSARDRRGPTYEQYF.

This clonotype showed up many times. The chain carries TRBV18 and TRBJ2-1, with TRBD1 matching over 9 bases. CDR1 KGHSH and CDR2 LQKENI come from the germline V gene. With V trimmed by 3 bases and J by 9 bases, 9 bases remained unmatched. The CDR3 contains 15 residues. The CDR3 region is CASSPGTGRGSEQFF. For the CDR3, the DNA is TGTGCCAGCTCACCGGGGACAGGGAGAGGGTCTGAGCAGTTCTTC.

The chain couples TRBV19 to TRBJ1-4; D might be TRBD1 (5 bases). From germline, CDR1 is LNHDA and CDR2 SQIVND (reference sequence). The CDR3 consists of 15 residues. V lost 6 bases, J lost 10 bases, and 21 bases lay in between. CDR3 bases: TGTGCCAGTAGCCGACTATCGAGGACCGGGGGAAAACTGTTTTTT. This encodes CASSRLSRTGGKLFF.

This clonotype was counted ten times or more. The gene calls are TRBV30 and TRBJ2-1; TRBD2 matches 8 bases. This CDR3 is built from 15 residues. The trim removed 0 bases at V and 5 bases at J, leaving 6 bases unmatched. CDR1 GTSNPN and CDR2 SVGIG come from the germline V gene (reference sequence). CDR3 amino acids: CAWSVQGLDHNEQFF. The CDR3 DNA sequence: TGTGCCTGGAGTGTGCAGGGACTAGACCACAATGAGCAGTTCTTC.

V gene TRBV7-9 combines with J gene TRBJ2-7; weak D call: TRBD1 (5 bases). Germline V gene data show CDR1 as SEHNR and CDR2 as FQNEAQ (reference sequence). This CDR3 contains 18 residues. Trimming stripped 1 base from V and 2 bases from J, with 21 bases between. CDR3 coding DNA: TGTGCCAGCAGCTTAGGGCTCCCAGGGTCCCCTAACACCTACGAGCAGTACTTC. Translated: CASSLGLPGSPNTYEQYF.

V usage is TRBV7-3 and J usage is TRBJ2-6, with a possible D match to TRBD2 (5 bases). The CDR3 is made up of 16 amino acids. Germline CDR1 SGHTA, CDR2 FQGTGA. The V gene lost 5 bases and the J gene lost 2 bases, with 13 bases spanning the gap. CDR3 DNA sequence: TGTGCCAGCAGCCCCACATTGGGAGCTGGGGCCAACGTCCTGACTTTC. It codes for CASSPTLGAGANVLTF.

This clonotype has ten or more counts. The chain carries TRBV24-1 and TRBJ2-2; 10 bases map to TRBD1. This CDR3 comprises 14 residues. Germline V CDR1 and CDR2: KGHDR, SFDVKD. V shed 9 bases and J 7 bases; nucleotides not matched to a gene: 7. The CDR3 spells CATGGTGEIGELFF. CDR3 nucleotides: TGTGCCACCGGGGGGACAGGGGAGATCGGGGAGCTGTTTTTT.

The rearrangement links TRBV5-5 to TRBJ2-4; tentatively, D is TRBD1 (5 bases). Germline V gives CDR1 SGHKS, CDR2 YYEKEE (reference sequence). CDR3 size: 18 residues. V gave up 1 base and J gave up 0 bases, with 17 bases separating them. In nucleotides, the CDR3 is TGTGCCAGCAGCTTGACCAACTTGGAGACAGTAGCCAAAAACATTCAGTACTTC. This gives the protein CASSLTNLETVAKNIQYF.

The chain links TRBV4-1 to TRBJ1-2; 9 bases agree with TRBD1. Trimming removed 3 bases from V and 7 bases from J; junction bases left unmatched: 6. Germline-derived CDR1 and CDR2 are MGHRA and YSYEKL. The CDR3 has 14 residues. CDR3 sequence (DNA): TGCGCCAGCAGCCAGGGGACAGGGAGGGTTGGCTACACCTTC. Protein: CASSQGTGRVGYTF.

About this clonotype itself: Possible read error: a much larger clone is one base away. The rearrangement joins TRBV19 to TRBJ2-1; weak D call: TRBD1 (6 bases). CDR1 is LNHDA and CDR2 is SQIVND in the germline V gene (reference sequence). This CDR3 has 15 amino acids. V was clipped by 3 bases and J by 0 bases, with 9 bases between them. CDR3 protein: CASSMKDSSYNEQFF. CDR3 DNA sequence: TGTGCCAGTAGTATGAAGGACAGCTCCTACAATGAGCAGTTCTTC.

This clonotype came up many times. V is TRBV27 and J is TRBJ1-2; D may be TRBD1 (5 bases). V shed 6 bases and J shed 5 bases, with 19 bases lying between them. Per germline, CDR1 MNHEY and CDR2 SMNVEV (reference sequence). This CDR3 comprises 15 residues. CDR3 loop: CASRTSGTGMYGYTF. For the CDR3, the DNA is TGTGCCAGCAGGACATCCGGTACAGGAATGTATGGCTACACCTTC.

At least ten counts were recorded for this clonotype. V usage is TRBV6-5 and J usage is TRBJ2-7; D may be TRBD2 (5 bases). Trimming removed 0 bases at V and 5 bases at J, with 11 bases between. Germline assignment: CDR1 MNHEY and CDR2 SVGAGI. The CDR3 spans 14 residues. CDR3 amino acids: CASSYSGEKNEQYF. CDR3 sequence (DNA): TGTGCCAGCAGTTACTCCGGGGAGAAGAACGAGCAGTACTTC.

This clonotype was seen ten or more times. V and J are TRBV29-1 and TRBJ2-7; 8 bases line up with TRBD1. Germline-derived CDR1 and CDR2 are SQVTM and ANQGSEA. With 8 bases clipped from V and 1 base from J, the junction kept 1 base outside the gene matches. This CDR3 is built from 11 residues. The CDR3 DNA sequence: TGCAGCCAGGGGGCATCCTACGAGCAGTACTTC. Protein: CSQGASYEQYF.

The V call is TRBV5-1, the J call TRBJ2-1, with a possible D match to TRBD1 (5 bases). V shed 10 bases and J shed 9 bases, with 20 bases lying between them. Germline CDR1 and CDR2: SGHRS and YFSETQ. The CDR3 is 13 residues long. The CDR3: CADSFDPLGEQFF. For the CDR3, the DNA is TGCGCCGACAGCTTTGATCCGTTGGGTGAGCAGTTCTTC.

This clonotype occurred many times. The V and J genes are TRBV3-1 and TRBJ1-1; D is ambiguous. From germline, CDR1 is LGHDT and CDR2 YNNKEL (reference sequence). Trimming removed 0 bases at V and 1 base at J, with 12 bases between. The CDR3 consists of 16 residues. CDR3 region: CASSQDAHSKNTEAFF. CDR3 bases: TGTGCCAGCAGCCAAGATGCTCATAGTAAGAACACTGAAGCTTTCTTT.

Only a few counts were recorded for this clonotype. The CDR3 nucleotides read TGCAGCGTTGAGCTAGTTATGGACAATGAGCAGTTCTTC. Protein: CSVELVMDNEQFF. The rearrangement links TRBV29-1 to TRBJ2-1; D call uncertain. Germline-derived CDR1 and CDR2 are SQVTM and ANQGSEA. The V end lost 3 bases, the J end lost 5 bases, and 11 bases lay between the germline ends. The CDR3 is 13 residues long.

This clonotype was found many times. The chain recombines TRBV11-2 with TRBJ2-1; D gene unclear. Germline CDR1 is SGHAT and CDR2 is FQNNGV. V lost 2 bases and J 9 bases, leaving 5 bases between the germline ends. This CDR3 is 11 amino acids long. The CDR3 DNA is TGTGCCAGCAGCTTAAGCCGTGAGCAGTTCTTC. This codes for CASSLSREQFF.

This clonotype was counted a few times. This chain connects TRBV24-1 to TRBJ2-7; no clear D. The CDR3 covers 12 residues. CDR1 and CDR2 from the germline V gene are KGHDR and SFDVKD. V shed 0 bases and J shed 7 bases, with 6 bases lying between them. The CDR3 DNA sequence: TGTGCCACCAGTGATTTGGAGGAGGAGCAGTACTTC. Residues: CATSDLEEEQYF.

The chain links TRBV5-1 to TRBJ2-1; D gene uncertain. Per the germline V gene, CDR1 is SGHRS and CDR2 is YFSETQ. Trimming took off 7 bases at V and 5 bases at J, with 19 bases between the two ends. The CDR3 is made up of 15 amino acids. The CDR3 protein is CASGPLLLRNNEQFF. DNA of the CDR3: TGCGCCAGCGGCCCCCTCTTACTACGTAACAATGAGCAGTTCTTC.

The gene calls are TRBV6-2 or TRBV6-3 and TRBJ1-2; D gene uncertain. There are 12 residues in the CDR3. Trimming pared 7 bases from V and 5 bases from J, leaving 11 bases between. Germline CDR1 is MNHEY and CDR2 is SVGEGT. CDR3 residues: CASTFSGYGYTF. CDR3 nucleotides: TGTGCCAGCACCTTCAGTGGATATGGCTACACCTTC.

This clonotype was seen many times. This chain uses TRBV29-1 with TRBJ2-5; D remains ambiguous. Looked up from germline, CDR1 is SQVTM and CDR2 is ANQGSEA. V lost 3 bases and J lost 2, with 13 bases in between. The CDR3 is 14 amino acids. In nucleotides, the CDR3 is TGCAGCGTTGACGTTAACGGCGATCAAGAGACCCAGTACTTC. This gives the protein CSVDVNGDQETQYF.

This clonotype has ten or more counts. The chain joins TRBV27 to TRBJ1-5; D is unclear. This CDR3 region has 13 residues. V dropped 5 bases and J dropped 3 bases, with 8 bases sitting between them. Germline V gene sequence: CDR1 MNHEY, CDR2 SMNVEV (reference sequence). CDR3 residues: CASSVRVNQPQHF. CDR3 DNA sequence: TGTGCCAGCAGTGTCAGAGTCAATCAGCCCCAGCATTTT.

Ten or more counts support this clonotype. The chain has TRBV5-1 and TRBJ2-7; 9 bases are shared with TRBD1. J lost 12 bases, V lost 0 bases, and 10 bases had no gene match. Per germline, CDR1 SGHRS and CDR2 YFSETQ. The CDR3 runs 14 residues. DNA for the CDR3: TGCGCCAGCAGCTTGGGAGCAGGGGGACAGGGTGCGTACTTC. It yields the protein CASSLGAGGQGAYF. Full variable domain (remainder filled in from reference TRBV5-1 and TRBJ2-7): KAGVTQTPRYLIKTRGQQVTLSCSPISGHRSVSWYQQTPGQGLQFLFEYFSETQRNKGNFPGRFSGRQFSNSRSEMNVSTLELGDSALYLCASSLGAGGQGAYFGPGTRLTVT.

This clonotype was seen at least ten times. This chain links TRBV28 with TRBJ2-1, with D perhaps TRBD2 (5 bases). Germline CDR1 and CDR2: MDHEN and SYDVKM. CDR3 length: 15 residues. V dropped 2 bases and J dropped 8 bases, with 16 bases sitting between them. The CDR3 protein is CASSLRTASSDEQFF. The CDR3 nucleotides are TGTGCCAGCAGTTTACGAACCGCTAGCAGCGATGAGCAGTTCTTC. The full variable domain, its missing parts supplied by reference TRBV28 and TRBJ2-1, is DVKVTQSSRYLVKRTGEKVFLECVQDMDHENMFWYRQDPGLGLRLIYFSYDVKMKEKGDIPEGYSVSREKKERFSLILESASTNQTSMYLCASSLRTASSDEQFFGPGTRLTVL.

The chain links TRBV19 to TRBJ1-1, with D uncertain. The CDR3 consists of 13 residues. V lost 8 bases to trimming and J lost 3 bases, with 13 bases between them. The V gene's germline CDR1 is LNHDA and CDR2 SQIVND (reference sequence). This chain's CDR3 is CASLGRVDTEAFF. The CDR3 nucleotides read TGTGCCAGTCTAGGGAGGGTGGACACTGAAGCTTTCTTT.

Many counts were recorded for this clonotype. V gene TRBV27 combines with J gene TRBJ2-3; a weak D match, TRBD1 (5 bases). The ends were cut back, 3 bases at V and 6 bases at J, with 13 bases in the middle. Germline V gene data show CDR1 as MNHEY and CDR2 as SMNVEV (reference sequence). The CDR3 totals 14 residues. The CDR3, as DNA: TGTGCCAGCAGTTTTGAAGGGGCGCAGGATACGCAGTATTTT. It specifies CASSFEGAQDTQYF.

The chain employs TRBV5-1 and TRBJ2-1; D perhaps matches TRBD2 (5 bases). The CDR3 extends over 15 amino acids. Germline V gene lookup returns CDR1 SGHRS and CDR2 YFSETQ. The V end lost 4 bases, the J end lost 0 bases, and 11 bases lay between the germline ends. CDR3 nucleotides: TGCGCCAGCAGCGGAGGACCCAGCTCCTACAATGAGCAGTTCTTC. It codes for CASSGGPSSYNEQFF.